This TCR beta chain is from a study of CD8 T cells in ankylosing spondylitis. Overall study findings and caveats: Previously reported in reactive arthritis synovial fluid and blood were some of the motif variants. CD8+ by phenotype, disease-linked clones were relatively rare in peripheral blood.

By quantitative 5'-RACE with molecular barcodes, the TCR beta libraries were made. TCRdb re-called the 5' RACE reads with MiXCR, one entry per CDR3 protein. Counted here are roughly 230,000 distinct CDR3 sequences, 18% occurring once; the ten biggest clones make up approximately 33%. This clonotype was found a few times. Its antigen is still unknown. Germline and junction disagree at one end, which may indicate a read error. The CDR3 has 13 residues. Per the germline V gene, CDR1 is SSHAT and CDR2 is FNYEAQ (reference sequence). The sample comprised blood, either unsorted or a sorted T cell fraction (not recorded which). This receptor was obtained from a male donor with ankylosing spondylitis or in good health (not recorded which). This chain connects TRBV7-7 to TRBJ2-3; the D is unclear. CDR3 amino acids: CASSFSNTDTQYF. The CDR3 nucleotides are TGTGCTAGCAGCTTCTCCAATACAGATACGCAGTATTTT.